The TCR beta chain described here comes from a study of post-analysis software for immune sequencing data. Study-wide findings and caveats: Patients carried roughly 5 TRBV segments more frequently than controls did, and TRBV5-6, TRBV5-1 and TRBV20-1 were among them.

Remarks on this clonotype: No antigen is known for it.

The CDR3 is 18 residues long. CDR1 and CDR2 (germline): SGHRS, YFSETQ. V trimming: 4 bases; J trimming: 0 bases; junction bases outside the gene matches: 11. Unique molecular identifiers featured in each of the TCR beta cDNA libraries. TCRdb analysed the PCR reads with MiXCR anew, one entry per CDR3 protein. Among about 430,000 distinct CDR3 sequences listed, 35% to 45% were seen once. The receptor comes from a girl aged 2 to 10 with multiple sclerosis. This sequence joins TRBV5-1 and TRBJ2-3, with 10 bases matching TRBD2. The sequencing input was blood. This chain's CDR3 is CASSLQPTSGASTDTQYF. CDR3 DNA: TGCGCCAGCAGCCTCCAACCAACTAGCGGGGCTAGCACAGATACGCAGTATTTT.